The TCR beta chain described here comes from a study of blood T cell repertoires in COVID-19. Background on the study: Collection of acute and convalescent COVID-19 samples took place in the United States, Italy and Spain.

V shed 6 bases, J shed 1 base, and the junction held 5 bases outside the gene matches. Germline CDR1 reads ENHRY; CDR2 reads SYGVKD. The CDR3 has 14 residues. Measured with immunoSEQ multiplex PCR; TCRdb has only the in-frame clones, and not every one. The sample holds 250,000 to 350,000 clones, 75% to 90% seen once. The clonotype originates from a woman in her sixties or seventies with acute or convalescent COVID-19. V and J are TRBV10-3 and TRBJ2-5, with 7 nucleotides matching TRBD1. Input material: peripheral blood. The CDR3 reads CAIRDRTGQETQYF. CDR3 nucleotides: TGTGCCATCAGGGATAGGACAGGCCAAGAGACCCAGTACTTC.